Following are 12 T cell receptor beta chains from one sample sequenced in a study of beta chain features in type 1 diabetes. Isolated RNA was reverse transcribed in full, so expressed TCRB transcripts were sequenced. Sequencing used immunoSEQ multiplex PCR; TCRdb keeps in-frame clones, though not all of them. The profile covers about 410,000 clones, with approximately 13% appearing a single time and around 0.039% taken by the ten largest. Material for sequencing was naive CD4+ T cells from blood. The receptors stem from a young man in good health.

This sequence joins TRBV27 and TRBJ2-1; D possibly corresponds to TRBD2 (5 bases). CDR3 length: 15 amino acids. From germline, CDR1 is MNHEY and CDR2 SMNVEV (reference sequence). V was pared by 4 bases and J by 4 bases, with 14 bases between. In DNA, the CDR3 is TGTGCCAGCAGTTCCCGAGGACTCGAATACAATGAGCAGTTCTTC. Its translation is CASSSRGLEYNEQFF.

This chain connects TRBV15 to TRBJ1-3, with TRBD1 matching over 7 bases. The CDR3 runs 14 residues. The junction had 0 bases not matched to a gene; V was cut back by 3 bases and J by 1 base. Germline V lookup: CDR1 LNHNV, CDR2 YYDKDF (reference sequence). The CDR3 protein is CATSRGQSGNTIYF. CDR3 nucleotide sequence: TGTGCCACCAGCAGGGGACAGTCTGGAAACACCATATATTTT.

V usage is TRBV10-3 and J usage is TRBJ2-3; 8 nucleotides line up with TRBD2. With 5 bases clipped from V and 3 bases from J, the junction kept 4 bases outside the gene matches. Per the germline V gene, CDR1 is ENHRY and CDR2 is SYGVKD. CDR3 length equals 14 residues. The CDR3 region is CAISNAGGTDTQYF. The DNA for the CDR3 is TGTGCCATCAGTAATGCGGGGGGTACAGATACGCAGTATTTT.

The chain combines TRBV7-9 with TRBJ2-1, with a tentative D call TRBD2 (7 bases). CDR1 SEHNR and CDR2 FQNEAQ come from the germline V gene (reference sequence). Trimming took 5 bases from V and 5 from J, leaving 22 bases between them. The CDR3 contains 17 residues. The CDR3 spells CASSRRPRGAFDNEQFF. The CDR3 region has the DNA TGTGCCAGCAGCCGCAGGCCACGGGGGGCGTTCGACAATGAGCAGTTCTTC. The whole variable domain, remainder taken from reference TRBV7-9 and TRBJ2-1, is DTGVSQNPRHKITKRGQNVTFRCDPISEHNRLYWYRQTLGQGPEFLTYFQNEAQLEKSRLLSDRFSAERPKGSFSTLEIQRTEQGDSAMYLCASSRRPRGAFDNEQFFGPGTRLTVL.

This clone appeared a few times. This rearrangement joins TRBV7-2 to TRBJ2-7; 7 bases are a match to TRBD1. The V segment lost 2 bases and the J segment 2 bases; nucleotides outside the gene matches: 3. Germline V gene sequence: CDR1 SGHTA, CDR2 FQGNSA. CDR3 length equals 14 residues. CDR3 coding DNA: TGTGCCAGCAGCTTATCGGGACAGACCTACGAGCAGTACTTC. Protein product: CASSLSGQTYEQYF.

The V and J genes are TRBV4-3 and TRBJ1-4; D unresolved. Trimming removed 2 bases at V and 7 bases at J, with 11 bases between. From germline, CDR1 is LGHNA and CDR2 YSLEER. The CDR3 is made up of 14 amino acids. This CDR3 reads CASSQPGGGEKLFF. The CDR3, as DNA: TGCGCCAGCAGCCAACCGGGTGGAGGTGAAAAACTGTTTTTT.

This clone was detected a few times. The chain employs TRBV4-3 and TRBJ2-3; TRBD2 aligns across 9 bases. The CDR3 extends over 17 amino acids. Germline V lookup: CDR1 LGHNA, CDR2 YSLEER. J lost 2 bases, V lost 3 bases, and 9 bases had no gene match. DNA of the CDR3: TGCGCCAGCAGCCAGAGACGACTAGCGGATAACACAGATACGCAGTATTTT. This gives the protein CASSQRRLADNTDTQYF.

The chain is built from TRBV4-3 and TRBJ2-1; D might be TRBD2 (5 bases). Germline V gene sequence: CDR1 LGHNA, CDR2 YSLEER. The length of the CDR3 is 13 residues. V dropped 0 bases and J dropped 10 bases, with 10 bases sitting between them. Written as DNA, the CDR3 is TGCGCCAGCAGCCAAGACCCCCGGAGGGAGCAGTTCTTC. Translating it yields CASSQDPRREQFF.

Points on this clone: The junction and the germline gene differ at one end; a read error may be behind it. This chain joins TRBV4-2 and TRBJ1-6; D is perhaps TRBD1 (5 bases). Germline V CDR1 and CDR2: LGHNA, YNFKEQ. CDR3 length: 14 amino acids. The CDR3 sequence is CASSQEFLTRGIIF. The CDR3 DNA sequence: TGTGCCAGCAGCCAAGAGTTCTTGACACGGGGGATAATTTTT.

The CDR3 coding sequence is TGTGCCAGCAGACGGACCCGGACAGGGGCCGAGCAGTACGTC. Its protein is CASRRTRTGAEQYV. This chain connects TRBV2 to TRBJ2-7; TRBD1 matches 9 bases. The CDR3 consists of 14 residues. Germline V CDR1 and CDR2: SNHLY, FYNNEI. V gave up 6 bases and J gave up 6 bases; unmatched junction bases: 9.

This clone has more than one count but fewer than ten. The chain links TRBV7-9 to TRBJ1-1, with D possibly being TRBD1 (6 bases). This CDR3 has 15 residues. V lost 0 bases, J lost 1 base, and 9 bases lay in between. Per the germline V gene, CDR1 is SEHNR and CDR2 is FQNEAQ (reference sequence). CDR3 in DNA: TGTGCCAGCAGCTTAGCGTCAGGGGCGAACACTGAAGCTTTCTTT. Translated, it gives CASSLASGANTEAFF.

This clone has a single count. This chain connects TRBV5-4 to TRBJ1-1, with D perhaps matching TRBD1 (5 bases). V dropped 4 bases and J dropped 4 bases, with 17 bases sitting between them. The CDR3 covers 15 residues. Per germline, CDR1 SGHNT and CDR2 YYREEE (reference sequence). The CDR3 coding sequence is TGTGCCAGCAGCCCCCGGCGGGGGGAAAGCACTGAAGCTTTCTTT. Translating gives CASSPRRGESTEAFF.